The subject of this entry is one TCR beta chain. Its recognized antigen is unknown. No clone much larger than this one lies a single base away; base qualities are absent. This sample is part of a study of CD8+ T cells in alopecia areata (dated by TCRdb to between 2018 and 2020). Regarding the study in general: The treated patients, all with moderate-to-severe alopecia areata, were enrolled in an open-label pilot trial of oral tofacitinib given at 5 to 10 mg twice daily. To study T cell clonal expansion in alopecia areata, the researchers applied high-throughput TCRbeta sequencing to both the C3H/HeJ mouse model and human patients. TCRbeta CDR3 regions were amplified by immunoSEQ multiplex PCR with 35 Vbeta forward and 13 Jbeta reverse primers. Patients stayed on tofacitinib for 6 to 18 months and then had 6 months of follow-up off drug so that delayed response and recurrence could be assessed. Human TCRbeta sequencing covered scalp tissue and sorted CD4+ and CD8+ peripheral blood T cells from patchy and totalis/universalis alopecia areata patients and healthy controls. Biopsies were taken from tofacitinib-treated patients at baseline and again at 4 and 24 weeks into treatment, and several of those patients also had a later scalp biopsy. RNA was extracted with the PAXgene miRNA kit for fixed scalp, the miRNeasy kit for PBMCs, and the RNeasy kit for mouse skin. Scalp clonality was compared among normal scalp (n=4), patchy alopecia areata scalp (n=8), and alopecia totalis/universalis scalp (n=8). Points the paper makes about the study in general: Compared with normal scalp, lesional scalp had higher clonality and more expanded CD8+ clones, particularly in alopecia totalis/universalis, a pattern that suggests antigenic drive. Unlike mouse skin, where gammadelta T cells dominate, normal human skin contains resident alphabeta T cells that get sequenced too, which complicates analysis of the scalp TCR repertoire. Compared with mice, TCR sequences shared between patients were less clear, possibly partly because of HLA diversity across the patient population.

Lesional scalp punch biopsies and peripheral blood were collected from alopecia areata patients. Human scalp biopsies were fixed immediately in PAXgene tissue containers. Library construction relied on the immunoSEQ multiplex PCR assay. RNA was extracted from all samples and reverse transcribed into cDNA, which served as template for TCR sequencing. SuperScript III was used for first-strand cDNA synthesis, primed with a 2:1 mix of oligo-dT and random hexamers. A synthetic immune receptor repertoire was used to measure amplification bias, and any remaining bias was corrected computationally. As for how the authors treated the data: Raw reads were preprocessed for error removal, and CDR3 was defined according to IMGT conventions as running from the conserved cysteine to phenylalanine. Clonality was calculated as 1 minus Shannon entropy normalized by log2 of the number of productive unique TCRs. CD4 or CD8 identity of scalp clones was inferred by cross-referencing scalp TCRbeta sequences with sorted blood CD4 and CD8 repertoires. TCRdb limited this immuneACCESS table to in-frame rearrangements with V and J called. A share of clones is missing; checked studies link under half to unresolved V genes, and the rest is unexplained. Clonal size and the V and J genes are those of that table, whereas D and trimming came from the DNA. The sample table records about 9,700 clones; approximately 70% of these occur just once. The ten most abundant clones make up 13% to 15% of the sample.

CDR1 and CDR2 (MNHEY, SVGAGI) derive from the germline V gene. Spanning cysteine to phenylalanine, the CDR3 consists of 15 amino acids. The only DNA kept is the CDR3, 45 bases in frame from the first base. Relative to germline, V is 6 bases shorter and J is 0 bases shorter, with 9 bases between their ends. The source of this sequence is a human donor with alopecia areata. Sequenced material: skin. The chain is assembled from TRBV6-5 and TRBJ2-6, with the D gene too uncertain to name. The DNA sequence is TGTGCCAGCAGCCCCAGACCCTCTGGGGCCAACGTCCTGACTTTC. Its translation reads: CASSPRPSGANVLTF.